These 20 T cell receptor beta chains were all obtained from the same sample, sequenced in a study of PD-1 blockade in classical Hodgkin lymphoma. Each patient relapsed following autologous stem cell transplantation, and prior brentuximab vedotin exposure differed. Method: immunoSEQ multiplex PCR; TCRdb's copy keeps in-frame clones and lacks some. The table lists tens of thousands of clones, more than 80% of them singletons. The sample consisted of peripheral blood mononuclear cells (PBMCs), taken at baseline. The receptor set was obtained from a human donor with classical Hodgkin lymphoma.

The genes are TRBV10-3 and TRBJ2-7; 10 nucleotides agree with TRBD2. This CDR3 region has 16 residues. V dropped 0 bases and J dropped 1; count of bases not matched to a gene: 3. CDR1 and CDR2 from the germline V gene are ENHRY and SYGVKD. CDR3: CAISESASGGSYEQYF. In nucleotides, the CDR3 is TGTGCCATCAGTGAGTCGGCTAGCGGGGGATCCTACGAGCAGTACTTC.

The V gene is TRBV5-1, the J gene TRBJ1-1; possible D gene TRBD1, 6 bases. V dropped 3 bases and J dropped 7 bases, with 13 bases sitting between them. The CDR3 is made up of 13 amino acids. Germline values: CDR1 SGHRS, CDR2 YFSETQ. The CDR3: CASSYQQGREAFF. CDR3 DNA sequence: TGCGCCAGCAGCTACCAACAGGGCCGTGAAGCTTTCTTT.

V usage is TRBV11-2 and J usage is TRBJ2-2, with unresolved D. This CDR3 has 16 residues. V was shortened by 6 bases and J by 4 bases, with 18 bases between the two germline ends. Germline values: CDR1 SGHAT, CDR2 FQNNGV. The DNA for the CDR3 is TGTGCCAGCAGTTTTCAGCATCCTAGTTCCACCGGGGAGCTGTTTTTT. This encodes CASSFQHPSSTGELFF.

The gene calls are TRBV4-1 and TRBJ1-1; 7 bases are a match to TRBD1. The germline gives CDR1 MGHRA, CDR2 YSYEKL. The CDR3 is 17 amino acids. After removal of 2 bases from V and 1 base from J, the junction contained 10 bases not matched to a gene. CDR3 residues: CASSQLFDRARNTEAFF. CDR3 in DNA: TGCGCCAGCAGCCAACTATTTGACAGGGCCCGGAACACTGAAGCTTTCTTT.

The chain links TRBV6-1 to TRBJ2-7; 7 bases align to TRBD2. Germline CDR1 is MNHNS and CDR2 is SASEGT. The CDR3 is 15 residues long. V was pared by 6 bases and J by 3 bases, with 11 bases of the junction left unmatched. CDR3 protein: CASRAPGGWVYEQYF. The DNA for the CDR3 is TGTGCCAGCAGAGCCCCCGGGGGGTGGGTCTACGAGCAGTACTTC.

This sequence joins TRBV7-8 and TRBJ1-1; D uncertain. This CDR3 is built from 16 residues. Germline V gene data show CDR1 as SGHVS and CDR2 as FQNEAQ. V was shortened by 1 base and J by 0 bases, with 12 bases between the two germline ends. DNA of the CDR3: TGTGCCAGCAGCTTAGTGTTCGGCATTCTGAACACTGAAGCTTTCTTT. As protein: CASSLVFGILNTEAFF.

The gene calls are TRBV6-1 and TRBJ2-1, with 8 nucleotides matching TRBD1. Germline trimming cut 6 bases from V and 9 bases from J; bases unmatched to any gene: 10. This CDR3 is 14 amino acids long. In germline, CDR1 is MNHNS, CDR2 SASEGT. CDR3: CASSLDVQGGEQFF. In nucleotides, the CDR3 is TGTGCCAGCAGCCTCGACGTACAGGGGGGTGAGCAGTTCTTC.

This clone was seen only a few times. The chain employs TRBV19 and TRBJ2-1, with D possibly matching TRBD1 (5 bases). The CDR3 has 12 residues. V gave up 6 bases and J gave up 2 bases, with 5 bases separating them. The V gene's germline CDR1 is LNHDA and CDR2 SQIVND (reference sequence). The CDR3 sequence is CASRDTYNEQFF. The DNA of the CDR3 is TGTGCCAGTAGGGACACCTACAATGAGCAGTTCTTC.

V and J are TRBV5-8 and TRBJ1-2, with a tentative D call TRBD1 (5 bases). Trimming cost V 4 bases and J 3 bases, with 16 bases left between them. The germline gives CDR1 SGHTS, CDR2 YDEGEE. The CDR3 length is 15 residues. This chain's CDR3 is CASSVSTGSHYGYTF. The CDR3 bases are TGTGCCAGCAGCGTTTCTACAGGAAGTCACTATGGCTACACCTTC.

The chain has TRBV5-1 and TRBJ2-2; 7 bases are shared with TRBD1. The CDR3 is made up of 18 amino acids. Germline assignment: CDR1 SGHRS and CDR2 YFSETQ. V lost 2 bases to trimming and J lost 2 bases; unmatched junction nucleotides: 12. The CDR3 region is CASSLKLMTGINTGELFF. In DNA, the CDR3 is TGCGCCAGCAGCTTAAAACTCATGACAGGGATAAACACCGGGGAGCTGTTTTTT.

The chain uses TRBV7-8 and TRBJ1-1; tentatively, D is TRBD1 (5 bases). The CDR3 is 15 amino acids. The germline CDR1 and CDR2 sequences are SGHVS and FQNEAQ. Trimming cost V 6 bases and J 0 bases, with 14 bases left between them. The CDR3 region has the DNA TGTGCCAGCAGACAAGACAGCTTCTTGAACACTGAAGCTTTCTTT. Translated, it gives CASRQDSFLNTEAFF.

V and J are TRBV7-9 and TRBJ2-5; TRBD2 aligns across 7 bases. The junction had 3 bases not matched to a gene; V was cut back by 5 bases and J by 9 bases. CDR3 length: 11 amino acids. CDR1 SEHNR and CDR2 FQNEAQ come from the germline V gene (reference sequence). The CDR3 sequence: CASSGGVAQYF. CDR3 DNA sequence: TGTGCCAGCAGCGGGGGGGTGGCCCAGTACTTC.

This chain connects TRBV4-1 to TRBJ2-2, with D unresolved. V was shortened by 4 bases and J by 1 base, with 4 bases between the two germline ends. The CDR3 runs 13 residues. In germline, CDR1 is MGHRA, CDR2 YSYEKL. CDR3 sequence reads: CASSLLNTGELFF. For the CDR3, the DNA is TGCGCCAGCAGCCTCTTGAACACCGGGGAGCTGTTTTTT.

V and J are TRBV9 and TRBJ2-2; D possibly corresponds to TRBD2 (5 bases). The CDR3 extends over 15 amino acids. The germline V gene encodes CDR1 SGDLS and CDR2 YYNGEE. Trimming removed 1 base at V and 2 bases at J, with 9 bases between. The CDR3 sequence: CASSVTPSNTGELFF. The CDR3 DNA is TGTGCCAGCAGCGTAACCCCTAGCAACACCGGGGAGCTGTTTTTT.

This chain joins TRBV27 and TRBJ2-3; D remains ambiguous. This CDR3 comprises 14 residues. The V gene lost 5 bases and the J gene lost 8 bases, with 17 bases spanning the gap. Per germline, CDR1 MNHEY and CDR2 SMNVEV (reference sequence). In DNA, the CDR3 is TGTGCCAGCAGTATCTACTATCAGGAGAGTACGCAGTATTTT. This codes for CASSIYYQESTQYF.

V and J are TRBV5-6 and TRBJ1-1; D is uncertain. CDR3 length: 17 residues. Trimming left V 0 bases short and J 3 bases short, with 18 bases between. Germline loops: CDR1 SGHDT, CDR2 YYEEEE. The CDR3 DNA follows: TGTGCCAGCAGCTTGGGAGACGACACCCCGTGGGACACTGAAGCTTTCTTT. Amino acids: CASSLGDDTPWDTEAFF.

This clone was counted once. The gene calls are TRBV2 and TRBJ1-2, with D perhaps matching TRBD1 (5 bases). Trimming removed 8 bases from V and 6 bases from J, with 13 bases in between. The CDR3 loop spans 12 amino acids. CDR1 and CDR2 from the germline V gene are SNHLY and FYNNEI. The CDR3 region is CASLLGENGYTF. In DNA, the CDR3 is TGTGCCAGCCTTCTGGGGGAAAATGGCTACACCTTC.

This clone appeared once. The genes are TRBV7-9 and TRBJ1-1, with D unresolved. CDR1 SEHNR and CDR2 FQNEAQ come from the germline V gene (reference sequence). The CDR3 spans 14 residues. Deletions cut 1 base from V and 1 base from J, with 7 bases between. The DNA of the CDR3 is TGTGCCAGCAGCTTAGTGGAACCGAACACTGAAGCTTTCTTT. The encoded protein is CASSLVEPNTEAFF.

The rearrangement links TRBV12-5 to TRBJ1-1, with 8 bases identical to TRBD1. V was pared by 6 bases and J by 4 bases, with 10 bases of the junction left unmatched. This CDR3 spans 15 amino acids. The germline CDR1 and CDR2 sequences are LGHNT and FRNRAP. The CDR3 loop is CASGPPGQASTEAFF. The CDR3 DNA sequence: TGTGCTAGTGGCCCCCCGGGACAGGCTTCCACTGAAGCTTTCTTT.

This rearrangement joins TRBV27 to TRBJ2-1; 7 bases are shared with TRBD2. The CDR3 is made up of 14 amino acids. The V gene end was trimmed by 5 bases and the J gene end by 6 bases; junction bases not matched to a gene: 7. Germline V gives CDR1 MNHEY, CDR2 SMNVEV (reference sequence). The CDR3 loop reads CASSLLPGGNEQFF. DNA for the CDR3: TGTGCCAGCAGTCTCCTCCCGGGGGGCAATGAGCAGTTCTTC.